A selection of T cell receptor beta chains follows, all from one sample in a study of T cells after yellow fever vaccination. TCRdb re-called the 5' RACE reads through MiXCR, storing one row per CDR3 protein. The table lists under 700,000 distinct CDR3 sequences, less than 20% of them singletons. The input for sequencing was PBMCs, taken about 5 days after the first yellow fever vaccination. The receptor set was obtained from a man aged 18 to 29 who received the YFV17D yellow fever vaccine. Both conserved end residues are part of each CDR3.

v_call	j_call	cdr3_aa
TRBV7-2	TRBJ1-4	CASSLGPAGNEKLFF
TRBV12-3/TRBV12-4	TRBJ2-6	CASSFEGRPSSGANVLTF
TRBV7-3	TRBJ2-2	CASSQYRGTGELFF
TRBV6-2/TRBV6-3	TRBJ2-3	CASRQDRRYTDTQYF
TRBV12-3/TRBV12-4	TRBJ1-5	CASSLSGGQPQHF
TRBV27	TRBJ1-2	CASTRQTGVGGYTF
TRBV12-3/TRBV12-4	TRBJ1-1	CASSYRRVTEAFF
TRBV4-3	TRBJ2-1	CASSQESQDLNEQFF
TRBV2	TRBJ2-7	CASSDRRGRVYEQYF
TRBV28	TRBJ1-1	CASSLSDGKRAFF
TRBV19	TRBJ2-5	CASSMWGNQETQYF
TRBV7-2	TRBJ2-2	CASSLVGSGGGELFF
TRBV7-2	TRBJ2-5	CASSDSGLEETQYF
TRBV4-3	TRBJ2-1	CASSGRMSSYNEQFF
TRBV7-2	TRBJ2-3	CASSRGDDTDTQYF
TRBV20-1	TRBJ2-3	CSAPMLAVSTDTQYF
TRBV4-3	TRBJ2-1	CASSHPTRQGGYNEQFF
TRBV5-1	TRBJ2-1	CASSTGTGGARSYNEQFF
TRBV6-1	TRBJ2-3	CASSEAAGGTTDTQYF
TRBV12-3/TRBV12-4	TRBJ2-7	CASTSGQGAYEQYF
TRBV6-1	TRBJ2-5	CASRPTRGGETQYF
TRBV24-1	TRBJ1-2	CATSDYRSGKFGYTF
TRBV7-2	TRBJ2-2	CASSFRTAGELFF
TRBV6-1	TRBJ2-5	CASRATGGETQYF
TRBV7-9	TRBJ1-1	CASSLVVSNTEAFF